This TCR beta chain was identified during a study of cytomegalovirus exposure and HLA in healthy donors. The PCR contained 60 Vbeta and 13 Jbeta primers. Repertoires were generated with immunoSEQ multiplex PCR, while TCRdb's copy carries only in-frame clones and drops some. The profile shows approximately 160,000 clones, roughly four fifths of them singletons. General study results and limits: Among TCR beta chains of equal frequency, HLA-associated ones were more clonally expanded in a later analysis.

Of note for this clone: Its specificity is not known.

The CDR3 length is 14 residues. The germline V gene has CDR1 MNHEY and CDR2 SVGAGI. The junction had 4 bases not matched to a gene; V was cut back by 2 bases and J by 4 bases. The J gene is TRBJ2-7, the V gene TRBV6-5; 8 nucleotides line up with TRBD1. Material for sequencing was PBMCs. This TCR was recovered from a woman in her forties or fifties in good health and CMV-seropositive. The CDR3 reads CASSYDRQGYEQYF. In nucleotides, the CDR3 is TGTGCCAGCAGTTACGACCGACAGGGGTACGAGCAGTACTTC.